The entry that follows covers one TCR beta chain sequence. Its antigen is unidentified. Naive-designated CD8 cells lacked CD45RO, were positively enriched for CCR7, and omitted terminally differentiated effector memory CD45RA+ cells. Recent acute infections and vaccinations were absent in the healthy HIV-negative adult donors. These data belong to a study of shared clonotypes between healthy human individuals. As for the study in general: In total, the donors were two women and a few men aged 18 to 49.

Germline assignment: CDR1 SGHVS and CDR2 FQNEAQ. The ends were cut back, 5 bases at V and 1 base at J, with 15 bases in the middle. The length of the CDR3 is 15 residues. Sequencing used immunoSEQ multiplex PCR; TCRdb keeps in-frame clones, though not all of them. The table has around 2,000,000 clones, just under 95% seen once; the top ten hold more than 0.95%. Overall study findings and caveats: A generally larger estimated richness was seen in naive subsets than in memory subsets. There were few donors, and this limited the genetic and exposure-history diversity represented.

This chain connects TRBV7-8 to TRBJ2-7, with D maybe TRBD2 (6 bases). Sample: naive CD8+ T cells sorted from blood. The sequence was collected from a young man in good health. CDR3 nucleotide sequence: TGTGCCAGCAGCCGCGGGACGGTGCTATCCTACGAGCAGTACTTC. Amino acid sequence: CASSRGTVLSYEQYF.